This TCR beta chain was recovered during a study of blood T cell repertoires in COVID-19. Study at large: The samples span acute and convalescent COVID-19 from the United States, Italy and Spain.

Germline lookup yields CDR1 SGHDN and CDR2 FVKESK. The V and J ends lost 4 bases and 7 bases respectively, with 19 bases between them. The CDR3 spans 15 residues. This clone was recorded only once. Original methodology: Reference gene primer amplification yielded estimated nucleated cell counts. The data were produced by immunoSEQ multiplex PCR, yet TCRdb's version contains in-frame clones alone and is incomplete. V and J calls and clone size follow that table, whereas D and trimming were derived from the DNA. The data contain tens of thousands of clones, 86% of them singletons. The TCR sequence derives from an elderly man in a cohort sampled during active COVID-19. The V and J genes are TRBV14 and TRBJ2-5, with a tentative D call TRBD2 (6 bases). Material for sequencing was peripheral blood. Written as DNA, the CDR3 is TGTGCCAGCAGCCCCCCGGGGGTAGCCAAAGGGACCCAGTACTTC. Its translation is CASSPPGVAKGTQYF.